This T cell receptor (beta chain) was profiled in a study of T-cell reconstitution after alpha-beta-depleted transplantation in children. In this sample, this clonotype turned up many times. Its antigen is as yet unknown. Unique molecular identifiers were incorporated when the TCRbeta library was constructed. TCRdb re-called the PCR reads through MiXCR, storing one row per CDR3 protein. The sample contains about 150,000 distinct CDR3 sequences, approximately 12% of which appear only once. Broader study findings: There were reportedly several hundred expanded graft clones from which alpha-beta T cells came about two months after transplant.

The CDR3 is 19 residues long. After removal of 4 bases from V and 2 bases from J, the junction contained 11 bases not matched to a gene. Per germline, CDR1 SGHRS and CDR2 YFSETQ. The clonotype was recovered from a boy between 2 and 10 years old with acute myeloid leukemia, due to receive a stem cell transplant. The specimen was PBMCs, collected before TCRalphabeta/CD19-depleted stem cell transplant. V and J are TRBV5-1 and TRBJ2-5; 16 positions agree with TRBD2. The CDR3 reads CASSQGLAGGPVTQETQYF. CDR3 bases: TGCGCCAGCAGCCAGGGACTAGCGGGAGGGCCAGTCACACAAGAGACCCAGTACTTC.